This T cell receptor (beta chain) comes out of a study of long-term antiretroviral therapy in people with HIV. At the level of the study: The earliest specimens came about a decade ahead of the 2015 immediate-ART recommendation.

The assay, immunoSEQ v3.0, was run at survey level. Clones were sequenced by immunoSEQ multiplex PCR, and TCRdb holds only the in-frame ones, with some missing. The sample contains tens of thousands of clones, around 85% of which appear only once. Study-wide points: Diversity remained lower than transplant donor controls, even though it increased after ART. Drawn between the mid-2000s and the late 2010s, the blood was possibly obtained under older ART regimens.

Turning to this clone: Its antigen is not identified.

J lost 6 bases, V lost 2 bases, and 21 bases had no gene match. The CDR3 is 19 residues long. Germline CDR1 is MNHNS and CDR2 is SASEGT. Every specimen provided roughly 0.9-10 million cryopreserved PBMC before DNA extraction took place. V usage is TRBV6-1 and J usage is TRBJ1-2; TRBD1 aligns across 7 bases. The sequenced sample was unsorted PBMCs, obtained 2.3 years after starting antiretroviral therapy. This clonotype was sampled from a man in his forties with HIV. The CDR3 DNA reads TGTGCCAGCAGTGAAAATGTTGTGATAGGGGGCGAACGTATGAATGGCTACACCTTC. This encodes CASSENVVIGGERMNGYTF.